This T cell receptor (beta chain) was sequenced during a study of shared clonotypes between healthy human individuals. The CDR3 has 16 residues. Looked up from germline, CDR1 is SEHNR and CDR2 is FQNEAQ (reference sequence). V lost 5 bases to trimming and J lost 6 bases; unmatched junction nucleotides: 10. On this clone: Its antigen is currently unknown.

Study results and limitations: Rarefaction demonstrated incomplete sorted-subset sequencing despite large depth.

Assay used: immunoSEQ multiplex PCR; TCRdb lists only in-frame clones, some missing. The sample includes millions of clones, 90% to 95% of them seen just once. This sequence originates from a man between 18 and 29 years old in good health. V is TRBV7-9 and J is TRBJ1-2, with TRBD1 matching 12 bases. Source material: naive CD4+ T cells sorted from blood. Subset given: CD45RA+ positively selected. The CDR3 coding sequence is TGTGCCAGCAGCCGAACCGGGACAGGGGGCTTGCATGGCTACACCTTC. It encodes CASSRTGTGGLHGYTF.